Presented here are 27 T cell receptor beta chains from one specimen sequenced in a study of cytomegalovirus exposure and HLA in healthy donors. Amplification used 60 Vbeta primers and 13 Jbeta primers. Sequencing was performed with immunoSEQ multiplex PCR; in TCRdb, only in-frame clones are kept and a portion is missing. The table records under 150,000 clones, about 85% of them present only once. Material for sequencing was PBMCs. These receptors originate from a woman under 40 in good health and CMV-seropositive.

The chain couples TRBV9 to TRBJ1-2; 7 nucleotides line up with TRBD1. V gave up 2 bases and J gave up 6 bases; unmatched junction bases: 10. This CDR3 comprises 15 residues. Germline V lookup: CDR1 SGDLS, CDR2 YYNGEE. The CDR3 DNA sequence: TGTGCCAGCAGCGTCACCGGGACAGTATCACATGGCTACACCTTC. It translates to CASSVTGTVSHGYTF.

V gene TRBV9 combines with J gene TRBJ2-3, with 7 bases fitting TRBD2. The ends lost 1 base at V and 4 bases at J; junction bases unmatched: 9. The CDR3 length is 16 residues. CDR1 SGDLS and CDR2 YYNGEE come from the germline V gene. CDR3: CASSVMAGVRADTQYF. CDR3 bases: TGTGCCAGCAGCGTAATGGCGGGAGTTAGGGCAGATACGCAGTATTTT.

The chain is built from TRBV5-6 and TRBJ1-1; TRBD1 is a possible D gene (6 bases). V was clipped by 0 bases and J by 5 bases, with 23 bases between them. Germline CDR1 SGHDT, CDR2 YYEEEE. This CDR3 comprises 18 residues. The CDR3 here is CASSLGRDTGPISTEAFF. CDR3 bases: TGTGCCAGCAGCTTGGGACGGGACACCGGGCCGATATCAACTGAAGCTTTCTTT.

V gene TRBV28 combines with J gene TRBJ1-5; no reliable D call. The CDR3 totals 14 residues. Germline CDR1 and CDR2: MDHEN and SYDVKM. Trimming removed 6 bases from V and 4 bases from J, with 13 bases in between. CDR3: CASSPKQRNQPQHF. For the CDR3, the DNA is TGTGCCAGCAGCCCAAAGCAGAGGAATCAGCCCCAGCATTTT.

The chain uses TRBV6-5 and TRBJ1-1; D gene uncertain. CDR3 size: 14 residues. CDR1 is MNHEY and CDR2 is SVGAGI in the germline V gene. V dropped 6 bases and J dropped 6 bases, with 17 bases sitting between them. CDR3 nucleotides: TGTGCCAGCAGAATGGGCAGCTTGTTACCTGAAGCTTTCTTT. Protein product: CASRMGSLLPEAFF.

The rearrangement joins TRBV5-1 to TRBJ1-2, with 7 bases that match TRBD1. V lost 3 bases, J lost 2 bases, and 4 bases stayed unmatched. The CDR3 covers 14 residues. From germline, CDR1 is SGHRS and CDR2 YFSETQ. The CDR3 DNA sequence: TGCGCCAGCAGCTCTTCAGGGGGAAACTATGGCTACACCTTC. Protein: CASSSSGGNYGYTF.

The chain combines TRBV18 with TRBJ1-1; 8 bases match TRBD1. Germline CDR1 is KGHSH and CDR2 is LQKENI. This CDR3 comprises 13 residues. Trimming took 6 bases from V and 3 from J; bases not matched to a gene: 3. The CDR3 coding sequence is TGTGCCAGCTCCAGGGGGCTGGACACTGAAGCTTTCTTT. Encoded protein: CASSRGLDTEAFF.

In the case of this clone: Other DNA sequences of this sample code for an identical CDR3. The V gene is TRBV9, the J gene TRBJ2-1; TRBD2 is a possible D gene (6 bases). This CDR3 is 14 amino acids long. V lost 2 bases, J lost 4 bases, and 10 bases lay in between. The germline V gene encodes CDR1 SGDLS and CDR2 YYNGEE. The CDR3 DNA is TGTGCCAGCAGCGTTACTGGGGGGTACAATGAGCAGTTCTTC. Encoded protein: CASSVTGGYNEQFF.

The V and J genes are TRBV29-1 and TRBJ1-1, with a tentative D call TRBD1 (5 bases). The germline V gene encodes CDR1 SQVTM and CDR2 ANQGSEA. V lost 4 bases and J 0 bases, leaving 12 bases between the germline ends. The CDR3 loop spans 14 amino acids. CDR3 nucleotides: TGCAGCGTTGCGGACGGGGGGGTGAACACTGAAGCTTTCTTT. This sequence encodes CSVADGGVNTEAFF. Combining the CDR3 with reference TRBV29-1 and TRBJ1-1 gives the whole variable domain SAVISQKPSRDICQRGTSLTIQCQVDSQVTMMFWYRQQPGQSLTLIATANQGSEATYESGFVIDKFPISRPNLTFSTLTVSNMSPEDSSIYLCSVADGGVNTEAFFGQGTRLTVV.

The gene calls are TRBV2 and TRBJ1-2; D remains ambiguous. Germline values: CDR1 SNHLY, CDR2 FYNNEI. The CDR3 consists of 13 residues. Deletions cut 7 bases from V and 7 bases from J, with 16 bases between. The CDR3, as DNA: TGTGCCAGCACCACGGAGAGGGAGGGTGGCTACACCTTC. This sequence encodes CASTTEREGGYTF.

The chain employs TRBV7-3 and TRBJ2-7; no definite D call. With 6 bases removed from V and 7 bases from J, the gap between germline ends came to 16 bases. CDR3 length: 13 amino acids. The germline V gene encodes CDR1 SGHTA and CDR2 FQGTGA. The CDR3 loop reads CASSYSGAGEQYF. For the CDR3, the DNA is TGTGCCAGCAGTTATTCCGGAGCTGGTGAGCAGTACTTC.

This chain connects TRBV27 to TRBJ2-5; tentative D call: TRBD2 (6 bases). The CDR3 sequence is 17 residues long. From germline, CDR1 is MNHEY and CDR2 SMNVEV (reference sequence). Between the trimmed V and J ends, which lost 2 bases and 5 bases, there was a span of 21 bases. The CDR3 DNA reads as TGTGCCAGCAGTTTAATGCTTCTGCAGGGTGGGGGGGAGACCCAGTACTTC. It is translated as CASSLMLLQGGGETQYF.

This chain uses TRBV30 with TRBJ2-5; 9 positions agree with TRBD2. Germline-derived CDR1 and CDR2 are GTSNPN and SVGIG (reference sequence). The CDR3 is 15 residues long. The V and J ends lost 2 bases and 3 bases, in that order; junction bases with no gene match: 7. The CDR3, as DNA: TGTGCCTGGAGTACAGGGACTAGCCGAGAAGAGACCCAGTACTTC. Its protein product is CAWSTGTSREETQYF.

The V call is TRBV5-1, the J call TRBJ2-5; D is undetermined. V was clipped by 3 bases and J by 1 base, with 7 bases between them. Germline V gene sequence: CDR1 SGHRS, CDR2 YFSETQ. The CDR3 loop spans 13 amino acids. CDR3 DNA sequence: TGCGCCAGCAGCTCCGTGAGCCAAGAGACCCAGTACTTC. This gives the protein CASSSVSQETQYF.

The rearrangement links TRBV5-1 to TRBJ1-3, with D perhaps matching TRBD1 (6 bases). Germline V CDR1 and CDR2: SGHRS, YFSETQ. The CDR3 consists of 16 residues. The V gene lost 4 bases and the J gene lost 4 bases, with 18 bases spanning the gap. CDR3 DNA sequence: TGCGCCAGCAGCCCCCTAACCTCAGACAGGGGAAACACCATATATTTT. This translates into CASSPLTSDRGNTIYF.

This chain uses TRBV7-9 with TRBJ2-7; the D gene is possibly TRBD2 (8 bases). This CDR3 contains 16 residues. CDR1 is SEHNR and CDR2 is FQNEAQ in the germline V gene (reference sequence). Deletions cut 5 bases from V and 1 base from J, with 18 bases between. The CDR3 sequence is CASSPGGLAGSYEQYF. CDR3 bases: TGTGCCAGCAGCCCAGGGGGGCTAGCGGGTTCCTACGAGCAGTACTTC.

The genes are TRBV11-1 and TRBJ2-7, with D possibly TRBD2 on 5 matching bases. CDR1 is SGHAT and CDR2 is FQDESV in the germline V gene (reference sequence). This CDR3 spans 13 amino acids. Trimming took 6 bases from V and 2 from J, leaving 11 bases between them. CDR3 in amino acids: CASSFTGTYEQYF. The CDR3 nucleotides are TGTGCCAGCAGTTTCACCGGGACCTACGAGCAGTACTTC.

The V call is TRBV5-1, the J call TRBJ1-2; 8 nucleotides line up with TRBD1. Germline V gene lookup returns CDR1 SGHRS and CDR2 YFSETQ. This CDR3 contains 14 residues. The trim removed 3 bases at V and 2 bases at J, leaving 3 bases unmatched. The CDR3 reads CASSSRQGNYGYTF. In DNA form, the CDR3 reads TGCGCCAGCAGCTCGAGACAGGGGAACTATGGCTACACCTTC.

J is TRBJ2-7 and V is TRBV30; a possible D gene is TRBD2 (6 bases). Trimming took 0 bases from V and 2 from J, leaving 11 bases between them. Germline V gives CDR1 GTSNPN, CDR2 SVGIG (reference sequence). The CDR3 has 14 residues. The DNA of the CDR3 is TGTGCCTGGAGTGTGGGAGGTCACGCCTACGAGCAGTACTTC. Translating it yields CAWSVGGHAYEQYF.

The chain employs TRBV7-9 and TRBJ2-7; the D is unclear. Trimming stripped 3 bases from V and 6 bases from J, with 12 bases between. The length of the CDR3 is 13 residues. Germline CDR1 and CDR2: SEHNR and FQNEAQ (reference sequence). The CDR3 DNA is TGTGCCAGCAGCTTGATGGGCGTGGGCGAGCAGTACTTC. It yields the protein CASSLMGVGEQYF.

The chain joins TRBV29-1 to TRBJ1-2; 8 nucleotides match TRBD1. CDR1 is SQVTM and CDR2 is ANQGSEA in the germline V gene. Germline trimming cut 5 bases from V and 8 bases from J; bases unmatched to any gene: 4. This CDR3 has 11 amino acids. The CDR3 loop is CSVPTGEGYTF. CDR3 nucleotide sequence: TGCAGCGTTCCGACAGGGGAAGGCTACACCTTC.

The genes are TRBV30 and TRBJ2-3, with 9 bases matching TRBD2. The CDR3 is 18 amino acids. The V gene's germline CDR1 is GTSNPN and CDR2 SVGIG (reference sequence). V was clipped by 0 bases and J by 4 bases; unmatched bases: 14. The CDR3 coding sequence is TGTGCCTGGAGTGTTGGAGGATGGCGGGGGGGCCGGGCAGATACGCAGTATTTT. It codes for CAWSVGGWRGGRADTQYF.

The gene calls are TRBV2 and TRBJ2-5, with D possibly matching TRBD1 (5 bases). The CDR3 is 14 residues long. Trimming removed 2 bases from V and 7 bases from J, with 14 bases in between. Germline V gene data show CDR1 as SNHLY and CDR2 as FYNNEI. DNA for the CDR3: TGTGCCAGCAGTGAAAGAGAACAGGCTTGGACCCAGTACTTC. Its translation is CASSEREQAWTQYF.

The rearrangement links TRBV5-1 to TRBJ2-2, with D possibly matching TRBD1 (5 bases). Between the trimmed V and J ends, which lost 4 bases and 5 bases, there was a span of 24 bases. This CDR3 has 18 residues. Germline values: CDR1 SGHRS, CDR2 YFSETQ. The CDR3 region has the DNA TGCGCCAGCAGCACGGACCCATACCCCCAGGGAAGGACCGGGGAGCTGTTTTTT. Its translation: CASSTDPYPQGRTGELFF.

V usage is TRBV9 and J usage is TRBJ1-4; tentative D call: TRBD1 (6 bases). Per the germline V gene, CDR1 is SGDLS and CDR2 is YYNGEE. This CDR3 contains 14 residues. V gave up 4 bases and J gave up 7 bases, with 14 bases separating them. The CDR3 DNA sequence: TGTGCCAGCAGCCTTACAGGGTTCGGTGAAAAACTGTTTTTT. Translated: CASSLTGFGEKLFF.

Details on this clone: The germline gene is not matched at one end of the junction; a read error may be the cause. CDR3 loop: CASSEALAGVMPGVF. In DNA form, the CDR3 reads TGTGCCAGCAGTGAAGCACTAGCGGGGGTAATGCCAGGGGTCTTC. The rearrangement joins TRBV2 to TRBJ2-1; 11 bases align to TRBD2. Germline V CDR1 and CDR2: SNHLY, FYNNEI. The CDR3 consists of 15 residues.

This clone was found once. The chain couples TRBV25-1 to TRBJ1-2; D is undetermined. V lost 1 base and J lost 5, with 5 bases in between. This CDR3 has 12 amino acids. Germline loops: CDR1 MGHDK, CDR2 SYGVNS. In nucleotides, the CDR3 is TGTGCCAGCAGTGAATTGGAGTATGGCTACACCTTC. This encodes CASSELEYGYTF.